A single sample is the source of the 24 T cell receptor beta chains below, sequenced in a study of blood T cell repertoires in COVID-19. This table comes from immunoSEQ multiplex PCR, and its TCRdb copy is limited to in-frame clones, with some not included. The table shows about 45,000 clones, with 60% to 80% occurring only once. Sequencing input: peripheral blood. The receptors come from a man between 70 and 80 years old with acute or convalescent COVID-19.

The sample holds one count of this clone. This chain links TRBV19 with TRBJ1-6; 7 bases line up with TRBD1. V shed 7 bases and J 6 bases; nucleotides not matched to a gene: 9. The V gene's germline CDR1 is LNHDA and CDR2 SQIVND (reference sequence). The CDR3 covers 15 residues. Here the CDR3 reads CASTTLDRANSPLHF. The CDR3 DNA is TGTGCCAGTACTACGCTTGACAGGGCTAATTCACCCCTCCACTTT. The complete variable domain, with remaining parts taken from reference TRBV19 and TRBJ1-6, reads DGGITQSPKYLFRKEGQNVTLSCEQNLNHDAMYWYRQDPGQGLRLIYYSQIVNDFQKGDIAEGYSVSREKKESFPLTVTSAQKNPTAFYLCASTTLDRANSPLHFGNGTRLTVT.

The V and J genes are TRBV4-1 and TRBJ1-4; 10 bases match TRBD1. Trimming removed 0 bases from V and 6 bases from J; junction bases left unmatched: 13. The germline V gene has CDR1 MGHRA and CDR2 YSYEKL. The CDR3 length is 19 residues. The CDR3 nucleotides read TGCGCCAGCAGCCAAGATGGTGCCAAGACCGACAGGGGGCATGAAAAACTGTTTTTT. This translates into CASSQDGAKTDRGHEKLFF.

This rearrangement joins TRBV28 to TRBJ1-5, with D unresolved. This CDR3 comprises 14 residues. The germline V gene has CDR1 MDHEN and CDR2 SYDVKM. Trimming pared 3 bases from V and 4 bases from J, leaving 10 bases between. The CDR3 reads CASSLVRANQPQHF. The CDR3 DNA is TGTGCCAGCAGTTTGGTGAGGGCGAATCAGCCCCAGCATTTT.

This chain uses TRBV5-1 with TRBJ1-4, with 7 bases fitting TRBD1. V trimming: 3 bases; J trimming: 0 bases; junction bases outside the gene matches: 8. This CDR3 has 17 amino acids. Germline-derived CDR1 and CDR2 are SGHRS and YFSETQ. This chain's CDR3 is CASSSTGRTATNEKLFF. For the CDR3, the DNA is TGCGCCAGCAGCTCGACAGGGAGGACTGCAACTAATGAAAAACTGTTTTTT.

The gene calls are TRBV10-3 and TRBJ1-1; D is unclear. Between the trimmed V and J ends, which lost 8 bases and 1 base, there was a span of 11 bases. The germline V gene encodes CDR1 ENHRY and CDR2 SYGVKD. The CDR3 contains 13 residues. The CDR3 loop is CAISPGGNTEAFF. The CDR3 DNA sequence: TGTGCCATCTCCCCCGGAGGGAACACTGAAGCTTTCTTT.

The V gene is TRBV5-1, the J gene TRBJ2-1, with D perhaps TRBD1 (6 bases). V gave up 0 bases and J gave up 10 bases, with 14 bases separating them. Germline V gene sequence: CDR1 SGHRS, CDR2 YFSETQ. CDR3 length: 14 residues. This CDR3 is CASSLARGPYEQFF. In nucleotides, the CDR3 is TGCGCCAGCAGCTTGGCCAGGGGTCCGTACGAGCAGTTCTTC.

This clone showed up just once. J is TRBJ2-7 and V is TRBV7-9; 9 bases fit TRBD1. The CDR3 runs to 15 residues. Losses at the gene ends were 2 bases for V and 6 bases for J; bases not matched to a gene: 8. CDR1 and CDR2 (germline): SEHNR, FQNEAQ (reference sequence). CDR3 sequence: CASSLFRTGVGEQYF. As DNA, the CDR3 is TGTGCCAGCAGCTTATTTCGGACAGGGGTAGGCGAGCAGTACTTC.

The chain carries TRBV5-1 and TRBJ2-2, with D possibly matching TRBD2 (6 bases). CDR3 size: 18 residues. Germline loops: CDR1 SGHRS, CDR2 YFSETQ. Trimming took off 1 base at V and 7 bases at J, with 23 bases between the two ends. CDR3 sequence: CASSLYGGMGRTDGELFF. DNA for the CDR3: TGCGCCAGCAGCTTGTACGGGGGAATGGGGAGAACCGACGGGGAGCTGTTTTTT.

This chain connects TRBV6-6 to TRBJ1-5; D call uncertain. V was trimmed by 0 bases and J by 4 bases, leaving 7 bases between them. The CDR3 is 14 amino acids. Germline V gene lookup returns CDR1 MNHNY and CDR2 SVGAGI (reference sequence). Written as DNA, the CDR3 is TGTGCCAGCAGTTACTCGAACCAGAATCAGCCCCAGCATTTT. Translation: CASSYSNQNQPQHF.

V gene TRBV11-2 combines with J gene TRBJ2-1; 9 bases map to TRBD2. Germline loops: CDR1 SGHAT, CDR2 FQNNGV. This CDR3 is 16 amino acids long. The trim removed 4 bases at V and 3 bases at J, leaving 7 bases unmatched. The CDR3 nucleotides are TGTGCCAGCAGCTACCTAGCGGGGATATTCTACAATGAGCAGTTCTTC. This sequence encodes CASSYLAGIFYNEQFF. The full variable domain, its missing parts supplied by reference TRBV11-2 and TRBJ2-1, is EAGVAQSPRYKIIEKRQSVAFWCNPISGHATLYWYQQILGQGPKLLIQFQNNGVVDDSQLPKDRFSAERLKGVDSTLKIQPAKLEDSAVYLCASSYLAGIFYNEQFFGPGTRLTVL.

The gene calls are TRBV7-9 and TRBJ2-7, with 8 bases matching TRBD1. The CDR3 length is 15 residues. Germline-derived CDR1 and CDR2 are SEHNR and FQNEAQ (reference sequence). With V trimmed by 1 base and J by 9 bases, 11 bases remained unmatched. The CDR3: CASSLGTGITSGQYF. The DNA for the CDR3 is TGTGCCAGCAGCTTAGGGACAGGGATTACGAGCGGGCAGTACTTC.

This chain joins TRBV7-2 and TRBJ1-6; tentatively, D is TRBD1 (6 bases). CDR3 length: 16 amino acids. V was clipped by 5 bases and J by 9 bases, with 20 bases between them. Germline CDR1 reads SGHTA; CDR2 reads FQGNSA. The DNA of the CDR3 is TGTGCCAGCAGCCTCAACACAGGGTTAAGGAGTTCACCCCTCCACTTT. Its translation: CASSLNTGLRSSPLHF. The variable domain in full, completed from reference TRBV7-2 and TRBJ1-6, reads GAGVSQSPSNKVTEKGKDVELRCDPISGHTALYWYRQSLGQGLEFLIYFQGNSAPDKSGLPSDRFSAERTGGSVSTLTIQRTQQEDSAVYLCASSLNTGLRSSPLHFGNGTRLTVT.

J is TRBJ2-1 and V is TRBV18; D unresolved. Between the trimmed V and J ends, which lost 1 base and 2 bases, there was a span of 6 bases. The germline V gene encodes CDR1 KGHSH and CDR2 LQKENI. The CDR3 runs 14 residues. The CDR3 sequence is CASSPLVPYNEQFF. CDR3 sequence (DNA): TGTGCCAGCTCACCACTAGTCCCCTACAATGAGCAGTTCTTC.

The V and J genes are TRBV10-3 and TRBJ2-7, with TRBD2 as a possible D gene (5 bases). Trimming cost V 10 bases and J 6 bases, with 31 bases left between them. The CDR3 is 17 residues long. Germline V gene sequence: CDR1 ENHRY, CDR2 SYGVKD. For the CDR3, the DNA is TGTGCCACTCATCCGGTTCCCATCGGGTCAAGAGGGATCGAGCAGTACTTC. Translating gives CATHPVPIGSRGIEQYF.

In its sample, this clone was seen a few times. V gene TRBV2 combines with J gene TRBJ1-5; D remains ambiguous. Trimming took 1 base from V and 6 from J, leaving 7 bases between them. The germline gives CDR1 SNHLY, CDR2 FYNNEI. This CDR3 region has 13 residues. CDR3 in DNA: TGTGCCAGCAGTGAAGGGAGGCGTCAGCCCCAGCATTTT. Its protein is CASSEGRRQPQHF.

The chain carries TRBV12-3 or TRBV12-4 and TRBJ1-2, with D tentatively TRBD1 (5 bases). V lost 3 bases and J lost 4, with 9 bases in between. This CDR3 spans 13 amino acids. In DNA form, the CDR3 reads TGTGCCAGCAGTTTCGACAGTTCCTATGGCTACACCTTC. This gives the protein CASSFDSSYGYTF.

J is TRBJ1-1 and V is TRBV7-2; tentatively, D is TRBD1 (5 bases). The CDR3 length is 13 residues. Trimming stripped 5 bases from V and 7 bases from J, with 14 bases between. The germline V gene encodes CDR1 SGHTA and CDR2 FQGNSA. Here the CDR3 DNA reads TGTGCCAGCAGCACTCCCGGCAGGGTTGAAGCTTTCTTT. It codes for CASSTPGRVEAFF.

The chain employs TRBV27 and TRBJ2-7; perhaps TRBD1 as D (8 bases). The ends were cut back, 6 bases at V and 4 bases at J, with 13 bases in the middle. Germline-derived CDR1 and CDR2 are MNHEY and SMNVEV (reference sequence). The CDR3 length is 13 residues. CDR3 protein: CASRYRGGYEQYF. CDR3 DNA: TGTGCCAGCAGGTACAGGGGGGGGTACGAGCAGTACTTC.

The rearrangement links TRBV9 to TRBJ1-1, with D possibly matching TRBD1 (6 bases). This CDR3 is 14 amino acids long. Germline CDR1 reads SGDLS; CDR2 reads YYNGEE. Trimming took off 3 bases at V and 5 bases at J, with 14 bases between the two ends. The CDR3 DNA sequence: TGTGCCAGCAGCGACCCCAGGGGAGGGACTGAAGCTTTCTTT. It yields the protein CASSDPRGGTEAFF.

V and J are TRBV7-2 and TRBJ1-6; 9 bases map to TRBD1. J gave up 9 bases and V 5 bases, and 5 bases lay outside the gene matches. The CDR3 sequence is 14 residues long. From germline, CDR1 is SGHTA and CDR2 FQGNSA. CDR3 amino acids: CASSPGQGSSPLHF. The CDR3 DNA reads TGTGCCAGCAGCCCCGGACAGGGGAGTTCACCCCTCCACTTT.

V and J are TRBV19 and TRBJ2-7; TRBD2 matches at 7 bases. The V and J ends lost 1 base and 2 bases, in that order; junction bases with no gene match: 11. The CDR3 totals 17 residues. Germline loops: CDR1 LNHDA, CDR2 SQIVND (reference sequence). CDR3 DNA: TGTGCCAGTAGTATAGTATGGGGAGGGACCTCCACCTACGAGCAGTACTTC. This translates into CASSIVWGGTSTYEQYF.

CDR3 amino acids: CASSTSHRGVIGYTF. The CDR3 region has the DNA TGTGCCAGCAGCACCTCCCACAGGGGGGTTATCGGCTACACCTTC. The chain uses TRBV9 and TRBJ1-2; the match to TRBD1 covers 8 bases. Germline CDR1 is SGDLS and CDR2 is YYNGEE. With V trimmed by 4 bases and J by 8 bases, 13 bases remained unmatched. CDR3 length: 15 amino acids.

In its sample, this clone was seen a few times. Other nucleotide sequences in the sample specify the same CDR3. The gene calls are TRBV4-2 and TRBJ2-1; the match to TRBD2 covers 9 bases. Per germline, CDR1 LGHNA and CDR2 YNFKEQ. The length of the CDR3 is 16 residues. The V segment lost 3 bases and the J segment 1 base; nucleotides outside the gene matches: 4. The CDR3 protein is CASSQDLAGSYNEQFF. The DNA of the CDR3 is TGTGCCAGCAGCCAGGACCTAGCGGGGTCCTACAATGAGCAGTTCTTC.

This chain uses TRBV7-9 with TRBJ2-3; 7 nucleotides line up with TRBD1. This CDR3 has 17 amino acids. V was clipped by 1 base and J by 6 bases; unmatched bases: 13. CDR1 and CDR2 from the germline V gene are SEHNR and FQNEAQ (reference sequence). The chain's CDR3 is CASSLVSRGPPGDTQYF. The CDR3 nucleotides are TGTGCCAGCAGCTTAGTATCAAGGGGGCCCCCGGGGGATACGCAGTATTTT.